This TCR beta chain originates from a study of prognosis after radiotherapy for stage I lung cancer. Study overall: The study gave no patient concurrent therapy with stereotactic body radiotherapy. Development of distant metastases after radiotherapy was seen in four patients at a median of around seven months, with no significant progression in more than twelve.

The CDR3 has 14 residues. Trimming cost V 3 bases and J 4 bases, with 10 bases left between them. Germline assignment: CDR1 MNHEY and CDR2 SMNVEV (reference sequence). Amplification of the TCR beta CDR3 (from genomic DNA) was done by two-round multiplex PCR. Initially, in first-round PCR, primers specific to each TRBV and TRBJ gene were used. TCRdb re-derived calls from the multiplex PCR reads in MiXCR, one entry per CDR3 protein. Of 20,000 to 30,000 distinct CDR3 sequences listed, roughly 40% are singletons. This clonotype appeared many times. Its antigen is as yet unknown. General study points: Tumor-specific reactivity of the expanded TCR clones remained undetermined. Patients with metastases reportedly showed TRBV and TRBJ gene usage that differed from patients without metastases.

This chain joins TRBV27 and TRBJ2-1; a weak D match, TRBD1 (6 bases). The sequence derives from a donor older than 45 with non-small cell lung cancer. This specimen consisted of PBMCs, obtained before or after stereotactic body radiation therapy (not recorded which). For the CDR3, the DNA is TGTGCCAGCAGTTTGGGGACAATTTACAATGAGCAGTTCTTC. It specifies CASSLGTIYNEQFF.